These 25 T cell receptor beta chains share one sample of origin, sequenced in a study of blood T cell repertoires in COVID-19. TCRdb's table, derived via immunoSEQ multiplex PCR, lists solely in-frame clones and lacks some. The data contain more than 90,000 clones, approximately 80% of them seen just once; the ten biggest clones take up more than 20%. Input material: peripheral blood. The source of these receptors is a human donor in a cohort sampled during active COVID-19.

The chain couples TRBV28 to TRBJ2-2; 11 bases are shared with TRBD2. Germline lookup yields CDR1 MDHEN and CDR2 SYDVKM. This CDR3 has 17 residues. Trimming cost V 3 bases and J 5 bases; bases outside gene matches: 8. The CDR3 is CASSFLTSGRRTGELFF. In DNA form, the CDR3 reads TGTGCCAGCAGTTTTCTCACTAGCGGGAGAAGAACCGGGGAGCTGTTTTTT.

This clone was detected only a few times. The rearrangement links TRBV6-2 or TRBV6-3 to TRBJ2-3; a weak D match, TRBD1 (5 bases). The CDR3 covers 14 residues. Trimming took off 4 bases at V and 4 bases at J, with 12 bases between the two ends. Per the germline V gene, CDR1 is MNHEY and CDR2 is SVGEGT. DNA of the CDR3: TGTGCCAGCAGTTGGGGCCCTGTCCCAGATACGCAGTATTTT. Translation: CASSWGPVPDTQYF.

J is TRBJ1-4 and V is TRBV7-8; D not resolved. Trimming removed 5 bases from V and 8 bases from J, with 12 bases in between. Germline values: CDR1 SGHVS, CDR2 FQNEAQ. CDR3 length: 13 amino acids. CDR3 coding DNA: TGTGCCAGCAGCCCTCCGACACGCGAAAAACTGTTTTTT. Translated: CASSPPTREKLFF.

The gene calls are TRBV28 and TRBJ2-7; D is ambiguous. The CDR3 has 10 amino acids. The germline V and J ends were trimmed by 5 bases and 5 bases, with 4 bases remaining between them. Germline assignment: CDR1 MDHEN and CDR2 SYDVKM. The CDR3 here is CASSANEQYF. The DNA of the CDR3 is TGTGCCAGCAGTGCTAACGAGCAGTACTTC.

V usage is TRBV7-8 and J usage is TRBJ2-1, with TRBD2 matching over 11 bases. CDR1 and CDR2 from the germline V gene are SGHVS and FQNEAQ. The CDR3 runs 18 residues. J gave up 0 bases and V 5 bases, and 9 bases lay outside the gene matches. CDR3 sequence: CASSPGLAGASSYNEQFF. In DNA form, the CDR3 reads TGTGCCAGCAGCCCCGGACTAGCGGGCGCGAGCTCCTACAATGAGCAGTTCTTC.

The chain couples TRBV5-4 to TRBJ2-2, with a possible D match to TRBD1 (5 bases). The CDR3 runs to 17 residues. Between the trimmed V and J ends, which lost 4 bases and 6 bases, there was a span of 22 bases. The germline gives CDR1 SGHNT, CDR2 YYREEE (reference sequence). CDR3 protein: CASSMGGPTQVAGELFF. CDR3 nucleotide sequence: TGTGCCAGCAGCATGGGCGGTCCGACACAGGTCGCCGGGGAGCTGTTTTTT.

This clone was counted once. The chain combines TRBV5-1 with TRBJ2-7, with a possible D match to TRBD1 (6 bases). Germline loops: CDR1 SGHRS, CDR2 YFSETQ. Between the trimmed V and J ends, which lost 2 bases and 3 bases, there was a span of 15 bases. This CDR3 region has 15 residues. Written as DNA, the CDR3 is TGCGCCAGCAGCTTCCTGACAGGTCTGGTCTACGAGCAGTACTTC. It yields the protein CASSFLTGLVYEQYF. Based on the CDR3 plus reference TRBV5-1 and TRBJ2-7, the full variable domain is KAGVTQTPRYLIKTRGQQVTLSCSPISGHRSVSWYQQTPGQGLQFLFEYFSETQRNKGNFPGRFSGRQFSNSRSEMNVSTLELGDSALYLCASSFLTGLVYEQYFGPGTRLTVT.

The V and J genes are TRBV6-5 and TRBJ1-2, with a tentative D call TRBD1 (6 bases). The germline V gene encodes CDR1 MNHEY and CDR2 SVGAGI. This CDR3 comprises 13 residues. The V end lost 4 bases, the J end lost 4 bases, and 10 bases lay between the germline ends. In DNA, the CDR3 is TGTGCCAGCAGTTTAACAGGGCTCTATGGCTACACCTTC. This encodes CASSLTGLYGYTF.

The chain has TRBV19 and TRBJ1-5; 7 nucleotides line up with TRBD1. J lost 7 bases, V lost 10 bases, and 10 bases had no gene match. Germline V gives CDR1 LNHDA, CDR2 SQIVND (reference sequence). CDR3 size: 13 residues. The DNA for the CDR3 is TGTGCCACCCAAAGGACAGGAGTCCAGCCCCAGCATTTT. This translates into CATQRTGVQPQHF.

The chain couples TRBV28 to TRBJ2-5; 15 bases map to TRBD2. The CDR3 extends over 15 amino acids. Germline CDR1 is MDHEN and CDR2 is SYDVKM. Losses at the gene ends were 7 bases for V and 2 bases for J; bases not matched to a gene: 2. The CDR3 DNA follows: TGTGCCAGCAACGGACTAGCGGGGGGGCAAGAGACCCAGTACTTC. It translates to CASNGLAGGQETQYF.

The V gene is TRBV19, the J gene TRBJ2-1, with TRBD1 identical over 9 bases. Germline CDR1 LNHDA, CDR2 SQIVND (reference sequence). V was pared by 10 bases and J by 9 bases, with 13 bases of the junction left unmatched. The CDR3 is 14 amino acids. CDR3 residues: CATSQQGAGGEQFF. CDR3 nucleotides: TGTGCCACCTCCCAACAGGGGGCAGGAGGTGAGCAGTTCTTC.

This clone has only one observation. V usage is TRBV6-1 and J usage is TRBJ1-3, with 8 bases lining up with TRBD1. In germline, CDR1 is MNHNS, CDR2 SASEGT. V was clipped by 2 bases and J by 3 bases; unmatched bases: 3. The CDR3 loop spans 15 amino acids. The CDR3 DNA sequence: TGTGCCAGCAGTGAACCAGGGACAGGTGGAAACACCATATATTTT. Translated: CASSEPGTGGNTIYF.

The chain uses TRBV19 and TRBJ1-4, with 9 positions matching TRBD1. Germline assignment: CDR1 LNHDA and CDR2 SQIVND (reference sequence). The CDR3 length is 16 residues. Trimming removed 4 bases from V and 2 bases from J; junction bases left unmatched: 5. CDR3 sequence reads: CASSRGQGATNEKLFF. CDR3 bases: TGTGCCAGTAGTAGGGGACAGGGTGCGACTAATGAAAAACTGTTTTTT. The complete variable domain, with remaining parts taken from reference TRBV19 and TRBJ1-4, reads DGGITQSPKYLFRKEGQNVTLSCEQNLNHDAMYWYRQDPGQGLRLIYYSQIVNDFQKGDIAEGYSVSREKKESFPLTVTSAQKNPTAFYLCASSRGQGATNEKLFFGSGTQLSVL.

The chain has TRBV7-2 and TRBJ2-5, with 9 positions matching TRBD2. This CDR3 contains 16 residues. Germline values: CDR1 SGHTA, CDR2 FQGNSA. J gave up 1 base and V 6 bases, and 9 bases lay outside the gene matches. CDR3: CASSKTSGIIQETQYF. In DNA, the CDR3 is TGTGCCAGCAGTAAGACTAGCGGCATAATCCAAGAGACCCAGTACTTC.

J is TRBJ1-5 and V is TRBV11-2; 10 bases fit TRBD1. The CDR3 length is 14 residues. V dropped 5 bases and J dropped 6; count of bases not matched to a gene: 4. The germline V gene has CDR1 SGHAT and CDR2 FQNNGV. In DNA, the CDR3 is TGTGCCAGCAGCCTCGACAGGGGGCCTCAGCCCCAGCATTTT. Its protein is CASSLDRGPQPQHF.

This clone was seen a few times. The J gene is TRBJ2-7, the V gene TRBV7-9, with 7 bases identical to TRBD2. The trim removed 10 bases at V and 4 bases at J, leaving 4 bases unmatched. The CDR3 is 11 amino acids. CDR1 SEHNR and CDR2 FQNEAQ come from the germline V gene (reference sequence). The CDR3 region has the DNA TGTGCCACGGGGGGTCTATACGAGCAGTACTTC. Amino acids: CATGGLYEQYF.

V usage is TRBV20-1 and J usage is TRBJ1-4; D not resolved. Trimming stripped 7 bases from V and 8 bases from J, with 11 bases between. The V gene's germline CDR1 is DFQATT and CDR2 SNEGSKA (reference sequence). The CDR3 loop spans 11 amino acids. CDR3 in amino acids: CSVAGSEKLFF. Written as DNA, the CDR3 is TGCAGTGTGGCGGGTTCGGAAAAACTGTTTTTT.

There are a few counts of this clone. This chain connects TRBV19 to TRBJ1-1, with D unclear. The CDR3 length is 14 residues. Trimming stripped 7 bases from V and 2 bases from J, with 14 bases between. The germline CDR1 and CDR2 sequences are LNHDA and SQIVND (reference sequence). The CDR3 spells CASMAPGSNTEAFF. The CDR3 nucleotides read TGTGCCAGTATGGCCCCGGGGAGCAACACTGAAGCTTTCTTT. Full variable domain (rest looked up from reference TRBV19 and TRBJ1-1): DGGITQSPKYLFRKEGQNVTLSCEQNLNHDAMYWYRQDPGQGLRLIYYSQIVNDFQKGDIAEGYSVSREKKESFPLTVTSAQKNPTAFYLCASMAPGSNTEAFFGQGTRLTVV.

In its sample, this clone was seen once. The chain combines TRBV10-1 with TRBJ2-6, with TRBD1 matching over 7 bases. Trimming removed 4 bases from V and 9 bases from J; junction bases left unmatched: 9. The CDR3 consists of 15 residues. Per the germline V gene, CDR1 is WNHNN and CDR2 is SYGVQD (reference sequence). DNA of the CDR3: TGCGCCAGCAGTGCGGCCGTAGGGGGCATCAACGTCCTGACTTTC. Its protein product is CASSAAVGGINVLTF.

This sequence joins TRBV29-1 and TRBJ1-1, with D possibly TRBD1 on 5 matching bases. V lost 3 bases and J 6 bases, leaving 14 bases between the germline ends. Germline CDR1 and CDR2: SQVTM and ANQGSEA. The CDR3 sequence is 13 residues long. Here the CDR3 reads CSVDLTDNSEAFF. The CDR3 DNA reads TGCAGCGTTGATTTGACAGATAACTCTGAAGCTTTCTTT.

V is TRBV27 and J is TRBJ1-2, with TRBD1 matching over 12 bases. The V segment lost 5 bases and the J segment 3 bases; nucleotides outside the gene matches: 10. The CDR3 length is 17 residues. Germline V gene sequence: CDR1 MNHEY, CDR2 SMNVEV (reference sequence). The CDR3 here is CASSAGQGASSDYGYTF. The CDR3 nucleotides are TGTGCCAGCAGTGCGGGACAGGGGGCTTCTTCGGACTATGGCTACACCTTC.

A single count supports this clone. This chain connects TRBV18 to TRBJ2-7; D unresolved. The CDR3 runs to 16 residues. CDR1 KGHSH and CDR2 LQKENI come from the germline V gene. V was cut by 1 base and J by 3 bases, with 16 bases left in between. As DNA, the CDR3 is TGTGCCAGCTCACCACGCGCTTGGCCTGGGCACTACGAGCAGTACTTC. It codes for CASSPRAWPGHYEQYF.

The chain carries TRBV7-2 and TRBJ2-7; the match to TRBD1 covers 7 bases. The CDR3 sequence is 15 residues long. Germline V gives CDR1 SGHTA, CDR2 FQGNSA. The V gene end was trimmed by 3 bases and the J gene end by 2 bases; junction bases not matched to a gene: 7. This chain's CDR3 is CASSFRTGPAYEQYF. For the CDR3, the DNA is TGTGCCAGCAGCTTTAGGACAGGACCAGCCTACGAGCAGTACTTC.

The rearrangement links TRBV11-2 to TRBJ1-4; tentatively, D is TRBD1 (6 bases). With 3 bases removed from V and 7 bases from J, the gap between germline ends came to 15 bases. The germline CDR1 and CDR2 sequences are SGHAT and FQNNGV. The CDR3 spans 15 residues. This CDR3 reads CASSFETGLGEKLFF. The CDR3 nucleotides are TGTGCCAGCAGCTTTGAGACAGGACTGGGTGAAAAACTGTTTTTT.

The rearrangement uses TRBV6-2 or TRBV6-3 and TRBJ2-1; 12 positions agree with TRBD2. Germline V lookup: CDR1 MNHEY, CDR2 SVGEGT. The CDR3 runs to 15 residues. V was clipped by 4 bases and J by 7 bases; unmatched bases: 5. The CDR3 DNA is TGTGCCAGCAGTTTTCCGGGACTAGCGGGTAATGAGCAGTTCTTC. This translates into CASSFPGLAGNEQFF.